This T cell receptor beta chain came from a study of OX40 agonist ivuxolimab in advanced cancers. Turning to the study itself: In this cohort, patients received ivuxolimab, an agonistic anti-OX40 (CD134) antibody. With a range of 23 to 79, age averaged about 59 years, and 75% to 90% were male. The study's findings and limits: Circulating CD4+ and CD8+ T cells showed clonal expansion by week 6 at 0.1 to 3.0 mg/kg.

The method was immunoSEQ multiplex PCR; TCRdb's version includes in-frame clones alone and lacks a portion of them. The sample has around 26,000 clones; roughly 90% are singletons. From germline, CDR1 is LNHDA and CDR2 SQIVND (reference sequence). Trimming shortened V by 5 bases and J by 7 bases, and 15 bases separated the two germline ends. CDR3 size: 13 residues. Points on this clone: Its antigen remains unknown.

The J gene is TRBJ2-7, the V gene TRBV19, with D perhaps matching TRBD1 (5 bases). The sequence was obtained from an adult with an advanced solid tumor such as melanoma, head and neck, liver or kidney cancer. The source material was CD4+ or CD8+ T cells sorted from blood, sampled in a trial of the OX40 agonist ivuxolimab. The CDR3 bases are TGTGCCAGTAGTCCCGTCCCAAGGGGTGAGCAGTACTTC. Amino acid sequence: CASSPVPRGEQYF.